This T cell receptor (beta chain) was captured in a study of blood T cell repertoires in COVID-19. Study overall: The origin of the acute and convalescent COVID-19 samples was the United States, Italy and Spain. Nucleic acid was either cDNA or gDNA, and it came from T cells, B-cell-depleted T cells, or PBMCs.

The junction had 8 bases not matched to a gene; V was cut back by 1 base and J by 4 bases. Germline lookup yields CDR1 SGHDN and CDR2 FVKESK. The CDR3 totals 17 residues. Authors' analysis steps: Estimates of nucleated cell counts were drawn from the amplification of reference gene primers. Assay: immunoSEQ multiplex PCR; the TCRdb copy retains only in-frame clones and omits some. V, J and clone size were drawn from that table, and D and trimming were deduced from the DNA. The sample carries 75,000 to 90,000 clones, 80% to 90% recorded once. This TCR was recovered from a man older than 75 with acute or convalescent COVID-19. The chain carries TRBV14 and TRBJ1-2; 11 bases map to TRBD1. Sequencing used peripheral blood. CDR3 DNA: TGTGCCAGCAGCCAAGGACCCCCGGGACAGGGGGGCTATGGCTACACCTTC. The encoded protein is CASSQGPPGQGGYGYTF.